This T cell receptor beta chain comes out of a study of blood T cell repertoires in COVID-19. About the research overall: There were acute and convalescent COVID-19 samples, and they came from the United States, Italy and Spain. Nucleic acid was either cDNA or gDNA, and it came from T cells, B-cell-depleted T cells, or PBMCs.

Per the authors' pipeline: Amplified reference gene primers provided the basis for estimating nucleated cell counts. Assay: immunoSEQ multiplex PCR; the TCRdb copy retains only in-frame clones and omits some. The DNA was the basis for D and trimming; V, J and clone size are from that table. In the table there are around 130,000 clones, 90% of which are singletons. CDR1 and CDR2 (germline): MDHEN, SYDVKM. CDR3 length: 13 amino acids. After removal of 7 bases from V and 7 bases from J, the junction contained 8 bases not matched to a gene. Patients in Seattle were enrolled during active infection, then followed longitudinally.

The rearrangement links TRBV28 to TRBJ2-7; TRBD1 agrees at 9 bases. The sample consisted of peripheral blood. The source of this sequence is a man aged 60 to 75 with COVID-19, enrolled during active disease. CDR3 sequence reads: CASITGQGREQYF. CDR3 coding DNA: TGTGCCAGCATCACTGGACAGGGGAGGGAGCAGTACTTC.